This entry lists 18 T cell receptor beta chains sequenced from one sample in a study of early T cells in non-severe SARS-CoV-2 infection. TCRdb used MiXCR to reprocess the 5' RACE reads, holding one entry per CDR3 protein. Of tens of thousands of distinct CDR3 sequences detected, around 20% appear once; the ten largest clones hold approximately 15%. Sequencing was performed on whole blood, taken at baseline. The receptor source for this set is an adult who was a healthcare worker with PCR-confirmed SARS-CoV-2 infection or an uninfected control (not recorded which).

This chain uses TRBV11-2 with TRBJ1-2; a possible D gene is TRBD1 (5 bases). V lost 4 bases to trimming and J lost 2 bases, with 8 bases between them. This CDR3 contains 13 residues. Germline CDR1 and CDR2: SGHAT and FQNNGV. Here the CDR3 DNA reads TGTGCCAGCAGCTCGACAGCAAACTATGGCTACACCTTC. It yields the protein CASSSTANYGYTF.

The chain carries TRBV27 and TRBJ2-1; possibly TRBD2 for D (6 bases). This CDR3 has 17 amino acids. V gave up 0 bases and J gave up 0 bases, with 12 bases separating them. Per germline, CDR1 MNHEY and CDR2 SMNVEV (reference sequence). The CDR3 is CASSLSGGYSSYNEQFF. CDR3 DNA: TGTGCCAGCAGTTTATCGGGAGGTTATAGCTCCTACAATGAGCAGTTCTTC.

The V gene is TRBV18, the J gene TRBJ2-3; D is ambiguous. Trimming stripped 4 bases from V and 0 bases from J, with 14 bases between. CDR1 KGHSH and CDR2 LQKENI come from the germline V gene. The CDR3 loop spans 16 amino acids. Written as DNA, the CDR3 is TGTGCCAGCTCACATGTTGTCAAACAAAGCACAGATACGCAGTATTTT. Translated: CASSHVVKQSTDTQYF.

A few counts support this clonotype. V is TRBV4-1 and J is TRBJ2-7, with 9 bases aligning to TRBD1. There are 16 residues in the CDR3. The junction had 9 bases not matched to a gene; V was cut back by 4 bases and J by 2 bases. CDR1 and CDR2 from the germline V gene are MGHRA and YSYEKL. For the CDR3, the DNA is TGCGCCAGCAGCCCCATGGTAGGGGACAGGGCCTACGAGCAGTACTTC. Amino acids: CASSPMVGDRAYEQYF.

V is TRBV4-1 and J is TRBJ1-1; tentative D call: TRBD1 (5 bases). CDR3 length: 13 residues. CDR1 MGHRA and CDR2 YSYEKL come from the germline V gene. Trimming cost V 4 bases and J 6 bases, with 12 bases left between them. The CDR3, as DNA: TGCGCCAGCAGCCCCGGGCTGGGGCCTGAAGCTTTCTTT. Amino acids: CASSPGLGPEAFF.

The V and J genes are TRBV4-1 and TRBJ2-5; D gene ambiguous. The V gene's germline CDR1 is MGHRA and CDR2 YSYEKL. This CDR3 contains 15 residues. Trimming pared 1 base from V and 2 bases from J, leaving 11 bases between. This chain's CDR3 is CASSQAWGVQETQYF. The DNA for the CDR3 is TGCGCCAGCAGCCAAGCCTGGGGTGTTCAAGAGACCCAGTACTTC.

V and J are TRBV19 and TRBJ2-2; weak D call: TRBD2 (6 bases). The CDR3 is 16 amino acids. The germline V and J ends were trimmed by 7 bases and 4 bases, with 19 bases remaining between them. The germline V gene encodes CDR1 LNHDA and CDR2 SQIVND (reference sequence). Here the CDR3 reads CASIPKAGTTTGELFF. Here the CDR3 DNA reads TGTGCCAGTATCCCCAAGGCGGGGACGACCACCGGGGAGCTGTTTTTT.

V and J are TRBV12-3 or TRBV12-4 and TRBJ2-3, with a weak D call TRBD1 (6 bases). Trimming took off 3 bases at V and 4 bases at J, with 23 bases between the two ends. The CDR3 has 18 residues. The CDR3 coding sequence is TGTGCCAGCAGTTTCCGGCGAGGGGGTGCTGGTCCCGCAGATACGCAGTATTTT. Residues: CASSFRRGGAGPADTQYF.

This clonotype has only a few counts. The gene calls are TRBV20-1 and TRBJ1-5; 7 bases agree with TRBD1. CDR3 length equals 15 residues. After removal of 6 bases from V and 2 bases from J, the junction contained 10 bases not matched to a gene. Germline lookup yields CDR1 DFQATT and CDR2 SNEGSKA (reference sequence). The CDR3 is CSAVLGGWRNQPQHF. CDR3 DNA sequence: TGCAGTGCCGTACTAGGGGGCTGGCGCAATCAGCCCCAGCATTTT.

The J gene is TRBJ2-7, the V gene TRBV29-1; 10 bases agree with TRBD1. V was pared by 0 bases and J by 9 bases, with 5 bases of the junction left unmatched. Germline lookup yields CDR1 SQVTM and CDR2 ANQGSEA. The CDR3 is 13 amino acids. The CDR3 loop reads CSVEDRRTGGQYF. The CDR3 DNA follows: TGCAGCGTTGAAGATCGTCGGACAGGGGGGCAGTACTTC.

J is TRBJ2-2 and V is TRBV7-3; D is possibly TRBD2 (6 bases). This CDR3 has 16 amino acids. CDR1 and CDR2 (germline): SGHTA, FQGTGA. V lost 2 bases and J 4 bases, leaving 14 bases between the germline ends. CDR3 amino acids: CASSLSWQGGTGELFF. For the CDR3, the DNA is TGTGCCAGCAGCTTATCGTGGCAGGGAGGCACCGGGGAGCTGTTTTTT.

This clonotype was seen at least ten times. V gene TRBV7-6 combines with J gene TRBJ2-7, with 10 bases matching TRBD2. Germline V gives CDR1 SGHVS, CDR2 FNYEAQ. The CDR3 extends over 18 amino acids. After removal of 5 bases from V and 4 bases from J, the junction contained 17 bases not matched to a gene. Written as DNA, the CDR3 is TGTGCCAGCAGCCCGATCCCCCGGACTAGCGGAGGACTATACGAGCAGTACTTC. It is translated as CASSPIPRTSGGLYEQYF.

The table lists this clonotype with a few counts. V is TRBV6-6 and J is TRBJ1-1; TRBD1 might be the D (6 bases). The germline CDR1 and CDR2 sequences are MNHNY and SVGAGI (reference sequence). The V gene lost 11 bases and the J gene lost 4 bases, with 20 bases spanning the gap. CDR3 size: 14 residues. Here the CDR3 DNA reads TGTGCCTCAGCCCCGGGGGCGCAGAGCACTGAAGCTTTCTTT. Amino acid sequence: CASAPGAQSTEAFF.

The chain uses TRBV5-1 and TRBJ2-5, with a weak D call TRBD1 (5 bases). Trimming removed 0 bases from V and 4 bases from J, with 10 bases in between. Per the germline V gene, CDR1 is SGHRS and CDR2 is YFSETQ. CDR3 length: 14 residues. CDR3 sequence: CASSLEGRLETQYF. The CDR3 nucleotides read TGCGCCAGCAGCTTGGAGGGGCGGTTAGAGACCCAGTACTTC.

The chain recombines TRBV15 with TRBJ2-5; TRBD1 aligns across 8 bases. CDR3 length: 15 amino acids. V was pared by 4 bases and J by 6 bases, with 10 bases of the junction left unmatched. Germline values: CDR1 LNHNV, CDR2 YYDKDF (reference sequence). CDR3 coding DNA: TGTGCCACCAGCACCCCCCAGACAGGGGTAAAGACCCAGTACTTC. It is translated as CATSTPQTGVKTQYF.

The DNA of the CDR3 is TGTGCCAGCAGCCAAGGCCTGGGAGCTAAAGGGAGATCAGCGGGTTCCCAGCATTTT. It codes for CASSQGLGAKGRSAGSQHF. The rearrangement links TRBV3-1 to TRBJ1-5; D is undetermined. The CDR3 is made up of 19 amino acids. V shed 1 base and J shed 11 bases, with 30 bases lying between them. Germline lookup yields CDR1 LGHDT and CDR2 YNNKEL (reference sequence). The whole variable domain, remainder taken from reference TRBV3-1 and TRBJ1-5, is DTAVSQTPKYLVTQMGNDKSIKCEQNLGHDTMYWYKQDSKKFLKIMFSYNNKELIINETVPNRFSPKSPDKAHLNLHINSLELGDSAVYFCASSQGLGAKGRSAGSQHFGDGTRLSIL.

This chain connects TRBV10-2 to TRBJ1-1; no clear D gene. There are 13 residues in the CDR3. CDR1 is WSHSY and CDR2 is SAAADI in the germline V gene. V dropped 7 bases and J dropped 1 base, with 10 bases sitting between them. The CDR3 region is CASNDGRNTEAFF. The DNA for the CDR3 is TGCGCCAGCAATGACGGCAGGAACACTGAAGCTTTCTTT.

Here the CDR3 reads CASSQSTGSNTGELFF. CDR3 DNA sequence: TGCGCCAGCAGCCAATCCACAGGCTCGAACACCGGGGAGCTGTTTTTT. J is TRBJ2-2 and V is TRBV4-1, with D tentatively TRBD1 (5 bases). This CDR3 spans 16 amino acids. Germline V gene lookup returns CDR1 MGHRA and CDR2 YSYEKL. The V gene lost 2 bases and the J gene lost 0 bases, with 10 bases spanning the gap.